This T cell receptor (beta chain) was recorded in a study of T cells in women clearing cervical HPV infection. Across the whole study: Case blood was drawn when the lesion was first found; control blood after infection became undetectable.

MY09/MY11 PCR detected cervical HPV DNA; dot-blot assigned genotypes. TCR beta CDR3 amplified by multiplex PCR from roughly 1,100 ng genomic DNA. The table came from immunoSEQ multiplex PCR; TCRdb's copy has only in-frame clones and leaves some out. Listed are fewer than 40,000 clones; about 5% falls within the top ten. Sequenced: blood buffy coat. The receptor was derived from a woman between 18 and 70 years old with a cervical HPV16 infection that either progressed to CIN3+ or cleared (not recorded which).

The covered CDR3 bases are TGTGCCAGCAGCGACCAGGACTATGGC. Amino acid sequence: CASSDQDYG. The full CDR3 protein is CASSDQDYGYTF. This chain connects TRBV13 to TRBJ1-2; no definite D call. The CDR3 goes on 3 residues after the read ends, and that part is filled in from the germline J gene. The CDR3 covers 12 residues. Trimming removed 5 bases at V and 3 bases at J, with 7 bases between. Germline values: CDR1 PRHDT, CDR2 FYEKMQ (reference sequence).